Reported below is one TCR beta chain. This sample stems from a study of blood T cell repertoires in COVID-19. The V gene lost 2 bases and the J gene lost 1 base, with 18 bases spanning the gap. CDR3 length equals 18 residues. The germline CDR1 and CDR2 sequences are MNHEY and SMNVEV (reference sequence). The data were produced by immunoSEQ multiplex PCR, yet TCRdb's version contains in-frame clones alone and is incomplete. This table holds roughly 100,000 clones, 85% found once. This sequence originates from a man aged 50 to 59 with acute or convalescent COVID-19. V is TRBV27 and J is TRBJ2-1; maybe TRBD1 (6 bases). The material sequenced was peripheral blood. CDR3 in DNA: TGTGCCAGCAGTTTACAGGACAGAGCTTCCGGGTCCTACAATGAGCAGTTCTTC. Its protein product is CASSLQDRASGSYNEQFF.